Sequencing of this T cell receptor (beta chain) was carried out in a study of neoadjuvant anti-PD-1 for oral cavity cancer. CDR3 length: 11 amino acids. With 3 bases removed from V and 6 bases from J, the gap between germline ends came to 9 bases. CDR1 and CDR2 (germline): DFQATT, SNEGSKA (reference sequence). Described time point: after neoadjuvant nivolumab, at surgical resection. Patients had HPV-negative, locally advanced oral cavity squamous cell carcinoma. Clones were sequenced by immunoSEQ multiplex PCR, and TCRdb holds only the in-frame ones, with some missing. The repertoire holds more than 7,500 clones, around three fifths seen once, with around 4% in the top ten.

The V gene is TRBV20-1, the J gene TRBJ2-7; D ambiguous. The receptor's source is a person between 35 and 79 years old with oral cavity squamous cell carcinoma. The sample in question was PBMCs, obtained after nivolumab (anti-PD-1) treatment. The CDR3 here is CSASPDGEQYF. In DNA, the CDR3 is TGCAGTGCTAGCCCAGACGGCGAGCAGTACTTC.